These 5 T cell receptor beta chains came from one sample sequenced in a study of identical twins (dated by TCRdb to 2016 to 2018). Libraries were constructed by 5' RACE. TCRdb shows the sequencer as Illumina HiSeq 2000. TCRdb took the public reads, trimmed them with fastp at Q25, ran MiXCR for clone calling and kept in-frame beta chains. All rows with the same CDR3 protein become a single entry with the most common DNA and genes. The sample yields under 900,000 distinct CDR3 sequences; roughly 12% were counted once. Around 1.6% of the sample comes from the top ten. In addition, the sample was reused for a study of yellow fever vaccine responses in identical twins.

The sequenced material came from PBMCs. The receptor set was obtained from a woman in her late teens or twenties in good health.

J is TRBJ1-4 and V is TRBV6-1, with 7 bases fitting TRBD1. With V trimmed by 6 bases and J by 5 bases, 6 bases remained unmatched. Germline V gene sequence: CDR1 MNHNS, CDR2 SASEGT. This CDR3 has 14 residues. The CDR3 DNA sequence: TGTGCCAGCAGGACCACAGGGGTAAATGAAAAACTGTTTTTT. It translates to CASRTTGVNEKLFF.

The table lists this clonotype with many counts. This rearrangement joins TRBV10-3 to TRBJ1-2, with D unclear. The V gene lost 5 bases and the J gene lost 0 bases, with 4 bases spanning the gap. Per the germline V gene, CDR1 is ENHRY and CDR2 is SYGVKD. There are 12 residues in the CDR3. The CDR3 here is CAISPANYGYTF. Here the CDR3 DNA reads TGTGCCATCAGTCCAGCTAACTATGGCTACACCTTC.

The chain is built from TRBV5-8 and TRBJ1-6; unclear D gene. V gave up 3 bases and J gave up 15 bases, with 13 bases separating them. This CDR3 is built from 12 residues. Per germline, CDR1 SGHTS and CDR2 YDEGEE. The CDR3 sequence is CASSSTAGGLHF. CDR3 nucleotide sequence: TGTGCCAGCAGCTCAACAGCCGGCGGCCTCCACTTT. Together with reference TRBV5-8 and TRBJ1-6, the CDR3 gives the full variable domain: EAGVTQSPTHLIKTRGQQATLRCSPISGHTSVYWYQQALGLGLQFLLWYDEGEERNRGNFPPRFSGRQFPNYSSELNVNALELEDSALYLCASSSTAGGLHFGNGTRLTVT.

This clonotype was seen more than once but under ten times. This chain links TRBV20-1 with TRBJ2-2; 8 bases are shared with TRBD1. Unmatched junction bases numbered 18, after V lost 2 bases and J lost 4 bases. Germline values: CDR1 DFQATT, CDR2 SNEGSKA (reference sequence). The length of the CDR3 is 19 residues. This CDR3 reads CSARPLDGRGQGVTGELFF. DNA for the CDR3: TGCAGTGCTAGACCCCTAGATGGGAGAGGACAGGGAGTCACCGGGGAGCTGTTTTTT.

The J gene is TRBJ2-7, the V gene TRBV19; D may be TRBD2 (6 bases). V was shortened by 4 bases and J by 5 bases, with 12 bases between the two germline ends. Germline V CDR1 and CDR2: LNHDA, SQIVND (reference sequence). The CDR3 consists of 13 residues. CDR3 protein: CASSRGERDEQYF. The CDR3 nucleotides read TGTGCCAGTAGTAGGGGGGAGCGGGACGAGCAGTACTTC.